Each of the 13 T cell receptor beta chains below was sequenced from the same sample in a study of control samples from healthy donors and cancer patients. Produced via immunoSEQ multiplex PCR; TCRdb's table is partial and in-frame only. The sample shows roughly 95,000 clones, more than 90% of them seen only once. The sequenced material came from blood. These receptors were taken from a human donor in good health. The donor label of this sample is uncertain.

The chain joins TRBV6-5 to TRBJ2-3; D gene ambiguous. Germline V CDR1 and CDR2: MNHEY, SVGAGI. The CDR3 runs to 13 residues. The V end lost 5 bases, the J end lost 3 bases, and 9 bases lay between the germline ends. CDR3 DNA: TGTGCCAGCAGTCCCCCTGGGACAGATACGCAGTATTTT. Amino acids: CASSPPGTDTQYF.

This clone was seen once. The V gene is TRBV7-9, the J gene TRBJ1-1; D call uncertain. Germline V gene sequence: CDR1 SEHNR, CDR2 FQNEAQ (reference sequence). The CDR3 covers 13 residues. Between the trimmed V and J ends, which lost 5 bases and 3 bases, there was a span of 10 bases. The CDR3 DNA is TGTGCCAGCAGCAGCCTAGCGGACACTGAAGCTTTCTTT. Its translation is CASSSLADTEAFF.

The chain links TRBV9 to TRBJ1-1; unclear D gene. The germline CDR1 and CDR2 sequences are SGDLS and YYNGEE. V was cut by 0 bases and J by 0 bases, with 12 bases left in between. CDR3 length: 16 amino acids. DNA of the CDR3: TGTGCCAGCAGCGTAGATAGCAGCTTCCTGAACACTGAAGCTTTCTTT. Translation gives CASSVDSSFLNTEAFF.

The chain has TRBV6-2 or TRBV6-3 and TRBJ1-4; D uncertain. Germline V gene sequence: CDR1 MNHEY, CDR2 SVGEGT. The V gene lost 4 bases and the J gene lost 11 bases, with 8 bases spanning the gap. CDR3 length: 11 amino acids. In DNA, the CDR3 is TGTGCCAGCAGTTTGTCGGATAAACTGTTTTTT. It is translated as CASSLSDKLFF.

The J gene is TRBJ1-3, the V gene TRBV2, with D possibly matching TRBD1 (6 bases). The CDR3 has 16 residues. The germline V gene has CDR1 SNHLY and CDR2 FYNNEI. V lost 4 bases to trimming and J lost 5 bases, with 18 bases between them. The CDR3: CASSVVSQGTRNTIYF. The CDR3 DNA reads TGTGCCAGCAGTGTGGTCAGCCAGGGGACCAGAAACACCATATATTTT.

The sample holds a few counts of this clone. The chain is built from TRBV10-2 and TRBJ1-2, with a weak D call TRBD1 (5 bases). This CDR3 is built from 12 residues. Between the trimmed V and J ends, which lost 2 bases and 8 bases, there was a span of 9 bases. Germline CDR1 WSHSY, CDR2 SAAADI. Here the CDR3 reads CASSERGMGYTF. The CDR3 bases are TGCGCCAGCAGTGAGCGGGGGATGGGCTACACCTTC.

The chain combines TRBV6-1 with TRBJ1-1, with D tentatively TRBD1 (5 bases). This CDR3 region has 15 residues. V was trimmed by 1 base and J by 1 base, leaving 10 bases between them. CDR1 and CDR2 (germline): MNHNS, SASEGT. CDR3 in DNA: TGTGCCAGCAGTGAAGGTACCGGGGGGAACACTGAAGCTTTCTTT. Amino acid sequence: CASSEGTGGNTEAFF.

This clone was picked up one time. The genes are TRBV4-3 and TRBJ1-5, with D hard to call. The germline gives CDR1 LGHNA, CDR2 YSLEER. V was shortened by 1 base and J by 2 bases, with 6 bases between the two germline ends. The CDR3 contains 14 residues. The CDR3 sequence is CASSQGRGNQPQHF. The CDR3 coding sequence is TGCGCCAGCAGCCAAGGACGGGGCAATCAGCCCCAGCATTTT.

The V gene is TRBV25-1, the J gene TRBJ1-6; no clear D. CDR3 length equals 16 residues. Trimming cost V 2 bases and J 4 bases, with 12 bases left between them. CDR1 and CDR2 (germline): MGHDK, SYGVNS. The CDR3 protein is CASSEGWGGYNSPLHF. The CDR3 coding sequence is TGTGCCAGCAGTGAAGGTTGGGGAGGATATAATTCACCCCTCCACTTT.

A note on this clone: Other DNA sequences of this sample code for an identical CDR3. V is TRBV6-5 and J is TRBJ2-5, with D tentatively TRBD2 (7 bases). Germline CDR1 and CDR2: MNHEY and SVGAGI. This CDR3 region has 14 residues. V was shortened by 2 bases and J by 5 bases, with 12 bases between the two germline ends. The CDR3 coding sequence is TGTGCCAGCAGTTACGGGGGGGGCGGGGAGACCCAGTACTTC. Protein: CASSYGGGGETQYF.

The chain couples TRBV15 to TRBJ2-5; 7 bases match TRBD2. CDR3 size: 15 residues. In germline, CDR1 is LNHNV, CDR2 YYDKDF (reference sequence). V was pared by 0 bases and J by 4 bases, with 5 bases of the junction left unmatched. The CDR3 is CATSRDRGDGETQYF. In DNA, the CDR3 is TGTGCCACCAGCAGAGATCGGGGGGACGGAGAGACCCAGTACTTC.

V gene TRBV7-5 combines with J gene TRBJ1-5; no DNA check was done on the table's D call, TRBD1. TRBV7-5 is listed as a pseudogene. The CDR3 length is 16 residues. CDR3 region: CVRTTKVRGGNQPQHF. The CDR3 DNA is TGTGTCAGAACCACTAAAGTCAGGGGGGGCAATCAGCCCCAGCATTTT.

The chain is built from TRBV6-5 and TRBJ2-1; D remains ambiguous. The CDR3 totals 15 residues. Trimming removed 0 bases from V and 4 bases from J, with 10 bases in between. Germline CDR1 reads MNHEY; CDR2 reads SVGAGI. CDR3 bases: TGTGCCAGCAGTTACTCTGGTCAGGCTTACAATGAGCAGTTCTTC. Translated, it gives CASSYSGQAYNEQFF.